This section outlines one T cell receptor beta chain sequence together with its context. Its antigen is still unknown. The source of the sample is a study of T cell responses to AZD1222 COVID-19 vaccine. The study's findings and limits: The CD4 TCRs associated with vaccination extended across spike and predominated at 160-218 and 743-854.

Produced via immunoSEQ multiplex PCR; TCRdb's table is partial and in-frame only. The sample shows over 110,000 clones, roughly nine tenths of them seen only once. Germline lookup yields CDR1 MDHEN and CDR2 SYDVKM. CDR3 length: 15 amino acids. The V and J ends lost 4 bases and 4 bases, in that order; junction bases with no gene match: 7. This sequence joins TRBV28 and TRBJ2-7; 10 bases align to TRBD1. The source is an adult who received the AZD1222 COVID-19 vaccine. The sample in question was peripheral blood, obtained 28 days after the second AZD1222 dose. Here the CDR3 reads CASSSPTGGDYEQYV. The CDR3 DNA reads as TGTGCCAGCAGTTCCCCGACAGGGGGCGATTACGAGCAGTACGTC.